This is a list of T cell receptor beta chains from one sample in a study of graft-versus-host responses after intestinal transplantation. Here immunoSEQ multiplex PCR was the method, and the copy in TCRdb shows in-frame clones only, minus some. The repertoire holds tens of thousands of clones, about 90% seen once, with over 4.5% in the top ten. The sequencing used PBMCs, collected 650 to 670 days after intestinal transplant. All receptors come from a human patient who received an intestinal transplant, so some T cells may come from the graft donor. The CDR3 runs from the conserved cysteine through the conserved F or W. D genes are given only for firm matches. Size values are once, few and many counts, or a class for expanded clones, and some rows have none.

j_gene: TRBJ1-2
abundance: NA
d_gene: NA
v_gene: TRBV21-1
CDR3nt: TGTGCCAGCAGCAAAGCGATCAGGAACTATGGCTACACCTTC
CDR3aa: CASSKAIRNYGYTF

j_gene: TRBJ2-3
abundance: once
d_gene: TRBD2
v_gene: TRBV5-1
CDR3nt: TGCGCCAGCTTCAGGACTAGCGGGGTCTCCACAGATACGCAGTATTTT
CDR3aa: CASFRTSGVSTDTQYF

j_gene: TRBJ1-1
abundance: NA
d_gene: NA
v_gene: TRBV7-8
CDR3nt: TGTGCCAGCAGCTTTTACGGGCAGATGAACACTGAAGCTTTCTTT
CDR3aa: CASSFYGQMNTEAFF

j_gene: TRBJ1-4
abundance: NA
d_gene: NA
v_gene: TRBV6-6
CDR3nt: TGTGCCAGCAGCCGGGAGAATGAAAAACTGTTTTTT
CDR3aa: CASSRENEKLFF

j_gene: TRBJ2-1
abundance: NA
d_gene: NA
v_gene: TRBV19
CDR3nt: TGTGCCAGTACGAGCGTCTCCTACAATGAGCAGTTCTTC
CDR3aa: CASTSVSYNEQFF

j_gene: TRBJ2-5
abundance: NA
d_gene: NA
v_gene: TRBV27
CDR3nt: TGTGCCAGCAGTCCTACAGGGAGTGGGACCCAGTACTTC
CDR3aa: CASSPTGSGTQYF

j_gene: TRBJ2-3
abundance: NA
d_gene: TRBD1
v_gene: TRBV5-1
CDR3nt: TGCGCCAGCAGCCATAGACAGGGCGGCACAGATACGCAGTATTTT
CDR3aa: CASSHRQGGTDTQYF

j_gene: TRBJ1-4
abundance: NA
d_gene: NA
v_gene: TRBV6-6
CDR3nt: TGTGCCAGCGGGATCACAAGCGTTAATGAAAAACTGTTTTTT
CDR3aa: CASGITSVNEKLFF

j_gene: TRBJ1-1
abundance: few
d_gene: NA
v_gene: TRBV6-5
CDR3nt: TGTGCCAGCAGTTCCCACTTGGGGAACACTGAAGCTTTCTTT
CDR3aa: CASSSHLGNTEAFF

j_gene: TRBJ2-5
abundance: NA
d_gene: NA
v_gene: TRBV19
CDR3nt: TGTGCCAGTAGTCCCCGAATAGCGTGGGGGGGGCGAGAGACCCAGTACTTC
CDR3aa: CASSPRIAWGGRETQYF

j_gene: TRBJ2-3
abundance: NA
d_gene: NA
v_gene: TRBV5-5
CDR3nt: TGTGCCAGCACCAGGTGGTCAAGCGGGACAGATACGCAGTATTTT
CDR3aa: CASTRWSSGTDTQYF

j_gene: TRBJ1-3
abundance: NA
d_gene: NA
v_gene: TRBV5-6
CDR3nt: TGTGCCAGCAGCTTACGGGCCGTACAAAACACCATATATTTT
CDR3aa: CASSLRAVQNTIYF

j_gene: TRBJ2-1
abundance: NA
d_gene: NA
v_gene: TRBV27
CDR3nt: TGTGCCAGCAGTTCCGAAGGGGCTACCTACAATGAGCAGTTCTTC
CDR3aa: CASSSEGATYNEQFF

j_gene: TRBJ2-5
abundance: NA
d_gene: NA
v_gene: TRBV6-5
CDR3nt: TGTGCCAGCAGTTACCCCTACCAAGAGACCCAGTACTTC
CDR3aa: CASSYPYQETQYF

j_gene: TRBJ1-5
abundance: NA
d_gene: NA
v_gene: TRBV6-6
CDR3nt: TGTGCCAGCAGTTACGGCCATCTCCAGCCCCAGCATTTT
CDR3aa: CASSYGHLQPQHF

j_gene: TRBJ2-3
abundance: once
d_gene: NA
v_gene: TRBV27
CDR3nt: TGTGCCAGCAGTTTAGGTGGGTTCACAGATACGCAGTATTTT
CDR3aa: CASSLGGFTDTQYF

j_gene: TRBJ1-3
abundance: few
d_gene: NA
v_gene: TRBV18
CDR3nt: TGTGCCAGCTCACCCACAGGGTACGGCTCTGGAAACACCATATATTTT
CDR3aa: CASSPTGYGSGNTIYF

j_gene: TRBJ2-1
abundance: once
d_gene: TRBD2
v_gene: TRBV7-6
CDR3nt: TGTGCCAGCAGCTTTAGCGGGGGCTACAATGAGCAGTTCTTC
CDR3aa: CASSFSGGYNEQFF

j_gene: TRBJ1-1
abundance: once
d_gene: NA
v_gene: TRBV9
CDR3nt: TGTGCCAGCAGCGTAGCGGGGGTGCACACTGAAGCTTTCTTT
CDR3aa: CASSVAGVHTEAFF

j_gene: TRBJ2-7
abundance: NA
d_gene: TRBD2
v_gene: TRBV6-1
CDR3nt: TGTGCCAGCAGTGAACTAGCGGGCAGCTCCTACGAGCAGTACTTC
CDR3aa: CASSELAGSSYEQYF

j_gene: TRBJ2-1
abundance: NA
d_gene: NA
v_gene: TRBV5-4
CDR3nt: TGTGCCAGCAGCCAACGCTTGAGCGGCTCCTACAATGAGCAGTTCTTC
CDR3aa: CASSQRLSGSYNEQFF

j_gene: TRBJ1-5
abundance: NA
d_gene: NA
v_gene: TRBV7-8
CDR3nt: TGTGCCAGCGGCGGTTGGGAGGATGGCAATCAGCCCCAGCATTTT
CDR3aa: CASGGWEDGNQPQHF

j_gene: TRBJ2-1
abundance: NA
d_gene: NA
v_gene: TRBV5-1
CDR3nt: TGCGCCAGCAGTTCTGTTTTGGGCGATGAGCAGTTCTTC
CDR3aa: CASSSVLGDEQFF

j_gene: TRBJ2-2
abundance: once
d_gene: TRBD1
v_gene: TRBV19
CDR3nt: TGTGCCACCCAAAGGGGGCCTGCGAACACCGGGGAGCTGTTTTTT
CDR3aa: CATQRGPANTGELFF

j_gene: TRBJ2-5
abundance: once
d_gene: TRBD2
v_gene: TRBV5-1
CDR3nt: TGCGCCAGCAGCGGGACTAGCGGGGGGGCGGAGACCCAGTACTTC
CDR3aa: CASSGTSGGAETQYF

j_gene: TRBJ2-1
abundance: NA
d_gene: TRBD2
v_gene: TRBV27
CDR3nt: TGTGCCAGCAGTTGGACTAGGAACAATGAGCAGTTCTTC
CDR3aa: CASSWTRNNEQFF

j_gene: TRBJ2-7
abundance: NA
d_gene: NA
v_gene: TRBV28
CDR3nt: TGTGCCAGCAGTTTCTCGGACGGGGCTACCTACGAGCAGTACTTC
CDR3aa: CASSFSDGATYEQYF

j_gene: TRBJ2-5
abundance: NA
d_gene: NA
v_gene: TRBV7-8
CDR3nt: TGTGCCGTCGGGACGGCCACGGGAATAGGGGAGACCCAGTACTTC
CDR3aa: CAVGTATGIGETQYF

j_gene: TRBJ1-1
abundance: NA
d_gene: NA
v_gene: TRBV18
CDR3nt: TGTGCCAGCTCACCAGTTGGGAGCGCGGACACTGAAGCTTTCTTT
CDR3aa: CASSPVGSADTEAFF

j_gene: TRBJ2-2
abundance: NA
d_gene: TRBD2
v_gene: TRBV7-6
CDR3nt: TGTGCCAGCAGCTTACTAGCGGGGGCCGGGGAGCTGTTTTTT
CDR3aa: CASSLLAGAGELFF

j_gene: TRBJ2-5
abundance: NA
d_gene: TRBD2
v_gene: TRBV6-5
CDR3nt: TGTGCCAGCAGTCGACTAGCGGGGGGGCAAGAGACCCAGTACTTC
CDR3aa: CASSRLAGGQETQYF

j_gene: TRBJ1-5
abundance: NA
d_gene: NA
v_gene: TRBV4-1
CDR3nt: TGCGCCAGCAGCGGGGGCAATCAGCCCCAGCATTTT
CDR3aa: CASSGGNQPQHF

j_gene: TRBJ2-5
abundance: NA
d_gene: NA
v_gene: TRBV6-5
CDR3nt: TGTGCCAGCAGCGGGGGCGTGACCCAGTACTTC
CDR3aa: CASSGGVTQYF

j_gene: TRBJ2-3
abundance: NA
d_gene: TRBD2
v_gene: TRBV7-9
CDR3nt: TGTGCCAGCAGCTATAGCGGGGGGAACACAGATACGCAGTATTTT
CDR3aa: CASSYSGGNTDTQYF

j_gene: TRBJ2-1
abundance: NA
d_gene: NA
v_gene: TRBV5-5
CDR3nt: TGTGCCAGCAGCCGCTCGCCGGGGGTTGGAGATGAGCAGTTCTTC
CDR3aa: CASSRSPGVGDEQFF

j_gene: TRBJ1-1
abundance: NA
d_gene: NA
v_gene: TRBV19
CDR3nt: TGTGCCAGTAGTAGGTCAGGAGGATGGGCTACTTCCCGTATGGCTTTCTTT
CDR3aa: CASSRSGGWATSRMAFF

j_gene: TRBJ1-1
abundance: NA
d_gene: NA
v_gene: TRBV9
CDR3nt: TGTGCCAGCAGCGTAGTTGGCAGAACTGAAGCTTTCTTT
CDR3aa: CASSVVGRTEAFF

j_gene: TRBJ2-3
abundance: few
d_gene: NA
v_gene: TRBV5-5
CDR3nt: TGTGCCAGCAGCTTGTGGACGGGACCAGATACGCAGTATTTT
CDR3aa: CASSLWTGPDTQYF

j_gene: TRBJ1-5
abundance: NA
d_gene: NA
v_gene: TRBV2
CDR3nt: TGTGCCAGCAGTGGGGGGACTATAGATCAGCCCCAGCATTTT
CDR3aa: CASSGGTIDQPQHF

j_gene: TRBJ1-1
abundance: NA
d_gene: TRBD1
v_gene: TRBV7-2
CDR3nt: TGTGCCAGCAGCACACTAGGACAGGACACTGAAGCTTTCTTT
CDR3aa: CASSTLGQDTEAFF